This T cell receptor (beta chain) came from a study of early T cells in non-severe SARS-CoV-2 infection. The table lists this clonotype with many counts. The CDR3 runs 18 residues. V lost 5 bases to trimming and J lost 1 base; unmatched junction nucleotides: 9. One entry per CDR3 protein results from TCRdb running MiXCR on the 5' RACE reads. This sample has around 70,000 distinct CDR3 sequences, with about 11% found just once. The source material was whole blood. This receptor was obtained from an adult who was a healthcare worker with PCR-confirmed SARS-CoV-2 infection or an uninfected control (not recorded which). The chain couples TRBV12-3 or TRBV12-4 to TRBJ2-2; 11 nucleotides match TRBD2. Here the CDR3 reads CASSPWLAGGQNTGELFF. The CDR3 nucleotides read TGTGCCAGCAGTCCTTGGCTAGCGGGAGGTCAGAACACCGGGGAGCTGTTTTTT.